These T cell receptor beta chains were read from a single sample in a study of shared T cell receptors in the human thymus. The data were produced by immunoSEQ multiplex PCR, yet TCRdb's version contains in-frame clones alone and is incomplete. There are hundreds of thousands of clones in the sample; roughly 86% occur only once, and over 0.008% lies in the top ten. This sample was shared with a second study, whose subject was human thymus T cells.

The sequencing input was thymocytes. The origin of the receptors is a boy less than two years old with a congenital heart defect. CDR3s include the opening cysteine and the closing phenylalanine or tryptophan. The D gene is left open where the match is weak. Size values are once, few and many counts, or a class for expanded clones, and some rows have none.

J gene | V gene | D gene | clone size | CDR3 DNA | CDR3 protein
TRBJ2-7 | TRBV13 | . | . | TGTGCCAGCAGCCCTATGGGATCCAGGGTGCCCGACGAGCAGTACTTC | CASSPMGSRVPDEQYF
TRBJ2-1 | TRBV12-5 | TRBD2 | . | TGTGCTAGTGGCACCCATAGCGGGAGAGGATACAATGAGCAGTTCTTC | CASGTHSGRGYNEQFF
TRBJ2-7 | TRBV13 | . | . | TGTGCCAGCAGCAAATCGGACTACCTCTACGAGCAGTACTTC | CASSKSDYLYEQYF
TRBJ2-5 | TRBV7-2 | . | . | TGTGCCAGCAGCTCAGTCGCCCAGTACTTC | CASSSVAQYF
TRBJ2-3 | TRBV7-2 | TRBD2 | . | TGTGCCAGCATGGGAGGATCGGGGGGGCCGGTAGATACGCAGTATTTT | CASMGGSGGPVDTQYF
TRBJ2-5 | TRBV6-6 | . | once | TGTGCCAGCAGTTACTCACCGACAGGAGCCGTGCAGTACTTC | CASSYSPTGAVQYF
TRBJ2-2 | TRBV6-5 | . | . | TGTGCCAGCAAGGACACCTACACCGGGGAGCTGTTTTTT | CASKDTYTGELFF
TRBJ2-2 | TRBV28 | . | . | TGTGCCAGCAGTTCCTACCACAGGTCGGGTGTGTCCGGGGAGCTGTTTTTT | CASSSYHRSGVSGELFF
TRBJ1-6 | TRBV19 | TRBD1 | . | TGTGCCAGTAGACGTCGAAAGACAGGGAGTTCACCCCTCCACTTT | CASRRRKTGSSPLHF
TRBJ2-3 | TRBV9 | . | . | TGTGCCAGCACCCTAGCGAAGAGTTTTAACGACACAGATACGCAGTATTTT | CASTLAKSFNDTDTQYF
TRBJ1-3 | TRBV30 | . | . | TGTGCCTGGAGTCGGGGGACTGGAAACACCATATATTTT | CAWSRGTGNTIYF
TRBJ1-1 | TRBV19 | TRBD1 | . | TGTGCCAGTAGTATACGACAGGGAAACACTGAAGCTTTCTTT | CASSIRQGNTEAFF
TRBJ1-2 | TRBV14 | . | . | TGTGCCAGCAGCCAAGATCGGACAGTATATGGCTACACCTTC | CASSQDRTVYGYTF
TRBJ2-7 | TRBV29-1 | . | . | TGCAGCGTCAATTTCCCGGACAGATCGATCTACGAGCAGTACTTC | CSVNFPDRSIYEQYF
TRBJ1-3 | TRBV6-1 | TRBD1 | . | TGTGCCAGCAGGGACAGGGCTGGAAACACCATATATTTT | CASRDRAGNTIYF
TRBJ2-5 | TRBV27 | . | . | TGTGCCAGCAGACAGGGATGGGAGCAGTACTTC | CASRQGWEQYF
TRBJ1-1 | TRBV27 | . | few | TGTGCCAGCAGTTCCAGGGGCATTGAAGCTTTCTTT | CASSSRGIEAFF
TRBJ1-2 | TRBV6-5 | . | . | TGTGCCAGCACCACGAGGGTGTGGCCTAACTATGGCTACACCTTC | CASTTRVWPNYGYTF
TRBJ1-1 | TRBV30 | . | . | TGTGCCTGGAGTGTTAATAACTCAGCGGGCGGGGACACTGAAGCTTTCTTT | CAWSVNNSAGGDTEAFF
TRBJ2-3 | TRBV29-1 | . | . | TGCAGCGTTGTCCCTACCGGCACAGATACGCAGTATTTT | CSVVPTGTDTQYF
TRBJ2-7 | TRBV7-3 | TRBD1 | . | TGTGCCAGCAGCCCGTCGGGACAGGGGGGGTACTACGAGCAGTACTTC | CASSPSGQGGYYEQYF
TRBJ2-7 | TRBV7-8 | TRBD1 | . | TGTGCCAGCAGCCCGTCTCCGGGACAGGGGGAAACTACGACTTACGAGCAGTACTTC | CASSPSPGQGETTTYEQYF
TRBJ1-1 | TRBV6-1 | TRBD1 | . | TGTGCCAGCGAGACTCCGGTAGGGGGCGGAGAAGCTTTCTTT | CASETPVGGGEAFF
TRBJ1-3 | TRBV25-1 | . | . | TGTGCCAGCAGTGAACAAGGACATAGTGGAAACACCATATATTTT | CASSEQGHSGNTIYF
TRBJ2-3 | TRBV11-2 | TRBD2 | . | TGTGCCAGCAGCTTAGTGACGGGGGGGGATACGCAGTATTTT | CASSLVTGGDTQYF
TRBJ2-7 | TRBV9 | TRBD2 | once | TGTGCCAGCCAACCTATAGCGGGAGTGGGGAACGAGCAGTACTTC | CASQPIAGVGNEQYF
TRBJ2-7 | TRBV15 | . | once | TGTGCCACCAGCAGAGATTTGGACCCCGGACAGTCCTACGAGCAGTACTTC | CATSRDLDPGQSYEQYF
TRBJ1-2 | TRBV27 | . | few | TGTGCCAGCAGTTTAAGAGGGCGGGAGTGGGATGGCTACACCTTC | CASSLRGREWDGYTF
TRBJ2-2 | TRBV28 | TRBD1 | . | TGTGCCAGCAGTCCACTGCGGACAGGGGGCAGGGGTAGCGGGAGACCAAGGTCCGGGGAGCTGTTTTTT | CASSPLRTGGRGSGRPRSGELFF
TRBJ2-7 | TRBV5-1 | . | . | TGCGCCAGCAGCTTGTTCAGGGACTACGAGCAGTACTTC | CASSLFRDYEQYF
TRBJ2-1 | TRBV7-9 | TRBD1 | . | TGTGCCAGCAGCCGGGACCGGGACAGGATCGGCAATGAGCAGTTCTTC | CASSRDRDRIGNEQFF
TRBJ2-2 | TRBV4-1 | . | once | TGCGCCAGCAGCTCACGGTTGAACACCGGGGAGCTGTTTTTT | CASSSRLNTGELFF
TRBJ1-1 | TRBV28 | . | . | TGTGCCAGCAGTTATTCAGGGATGAGGGCTTTCTTT | CASSYSGMRAFF
TRBJ2-3 | TRBV7-8 | . | . | TGTGCCAGCAGCTTAGCGGGCAGGGGCGGGACAGATACGCAGTATTTT | CASSLAGRGGTDTQYF
TRBJ1-2 | TRBV19 | . | few | TGTGCCAGTAGCAATACCCAGGGGAGAAGGAGCTATGGCTACACCTTC | CASSNTQGRRSYGYTF
TRBJ2-3 | TRBV19 | . | . | TGTGCCAGTAGTACTTTTCTAGGCGGCCCATGCACAGATACGCAGTATTTT | CASSTFLGGPCTDTQYF
TRBJ2-3 | TRBV21-1 | . | . | TGTGCCAGCAGCAAAAGGGACAGGGGGTCTCCTGCTAGCACAGATACGCAGTATTTT | CASSKRDRGSPASTDTQYF
TRBJ2-1 | TRBV9 | . | . | TGTGCCAGCAGCGTAGATCGGGACAATGAGCAGTTCTTC | CASSVDRDNEQFF
TRBJ2-7 | TRBV4-3 | TRBD2 | once | TGCGCCAGCAGCCCGAGCCTCGTAAACAGACTAGCGGGAGATCGGGCCTACGAGCAGTACTTC | CASSPSLVNRLAGDRAYEQYF
TRBJ2-7 | TRBV4-3 | . | . | TGCGCCAGCAGCCAAGAGAGCCTTGCGGTGAATCGCGAGCAGTACTTC | CASSQESLAVNREQYF
TRBJ2-1 | TRBV10-2 | . | . | TGCGCCAGCAGTGGATGGCAGTCCGCTAGCTCCTACAATGAGCAGTTCTTC | CASSGWQSASSYNEQFF
TRBJ1-2 | TRBV6-1 | TRBD1 | . | TGTGCCAGCAGTGGGAAAGGGGGCGCACGATTTTATGGCTACACCTTC | CASSGKGGARFYGYTF
TRBJ2-5 | TRBV7-9 | TRBD2 | . | TGTGCCAGCAGCCACGTCCCTTTGTTAGCGGGCCTCGGGGAGACCCAGTACTTC | CASSHVPLLAGLGETQYF
TRBJ1-1 | TRBV5-1 | . | . | TGCGCCAGCAGCTTGACGAGGAACTTAAACACTGAAGCTTTCTTT | CASSLTRNLNTEAFF
TRBJ1-4 | TRBV7-9 | TRBD1 | . | TGTGCCAGCAGCTTAGTAGCGGGACAGCTTGAAAAACTGTTTTTT | CASSLVAGQLEKLFF